This entry features one T cell receptor beta chain sequence. Its antigen is unidentified. The data originate from a study of T cell repertoires in cytomegalovirus infection. Study summary: Public signatures in TCR beta pointed to CMV infection and matching HLA type.

Study results and caveats: The ex vivo response showed dominance by HLA-C-restricted CMV-specific TCR beta clonotypes. Totalled public TCR beta family frequency picked out people who carried CMV plus the relevant HLA.

TCRdb recomputed calls from the reads with MiXCR, one row per CDR3 protein. The data contain about 260,000 distinct CDR3 sequences, roughly 9.1% of them singletons. Germline CDR1 is LNHDA and CDR2 is SQIVND (reference sequence). V gave up 8 bases and J gave up 3 bases, with 16 bases separating them. This CDR3 contains 14 residues. Sequenced: PBMCs. The V gene is TRBV19, the J gene TRBJ1-2, with a weak D call TRBD1 (6 bases). The origin of this receptor is a human donor in good health (CMV status not recorded). Some clones in this sample may be carry-over from other donors' samples. The CDR3 here is CASSSLRGDYGYTF. CDR3 bases: TGTGCCAGTTCCTCCCTCAGGGGAGACTATGGCTACACCTTC.